This T cell receptor beta chain was sequenced for a study of blood T cell repertoires in COVID-19 (dated by TCRdb to about 2020). About the study as a whole: Samples covering the acute and convalescent phases of COVID-19 were provided by collaborators in the United States, Italy and Spain. The material from the prospective study consisted of cDNA or gDNA derived from T cells, B-cell-depleted T cells, or PBMCs. Subjects who had been exposed to COVID-19, were actively infected with it, or had recovered from it provided the deeply sampled blood TCRbeta repertoires that made up the dataset. A freely available public database, intended as a resource for researchers studying the immune response to SARS-CoV-2, is where the repertoires were released. The samples were drawn from the first 160 participants of the ongoing ImmuneRACE study and from 1,254 subjects provided by 6 global collaborators. Nearly every sample came with metadata listing a de-identified subject ID, COVID-19 status, age in years and sex. Where available, HLA class I and class II types were obtained from metadata supplied by the sample provider rather than from assay-based typing. Results the study describes overall, beyond this receptor: The quantity of clinical and demographic metadata differed by source and by participant and was supplied without curation.

TCRbeta CDR3 regions were amplified from genomic DNA using the immunoSEQ Assay, a bias-controlled multiplex PCR. Processing in the source paper ran as follows. Within the assay, amplification of reference gene primers was used to estimate how many nucleated cells each sample contained. To quantify the absolute abundance of each unique TCRbeta CDR3 rearrangement, sequence reads were collapsed and filtered. For each sample, productive Simpson clonality was calculated as the square root of Simpson's diversity index across productive rearrangements. In TCRdb, the immuneACCESS table is reduced to in-frame sequences with V and J assigned. These tables do not hold every clone; where another copy was compared, an unresolved V gene accounts for under half, and the others remain unexplained. The D gene and trimming were derived from the DNA, and the V and J assignments and clone size from that table. This sample gives under 250,000 clones in total; approximately 85% of them show up just once. The ten largest account for about 2.4% of the sample.

One collaborating source in Seattle enrolled patients during active infection and followed them longitudinally through the course of disease. Whole blood was collected in K2EDTA tubes by collaborating institutions according to the institutions' own protocols. For TCRbeta analysis, collaborator samples were shipped as frozen whole blood, as isolated PBMCs, or as DNA extracted from either sample type. Turning to this clone: This clone's antigen is unknown. No per-base quality is available; no much larger clone lies one base away.

Clipping removes 7 bases from V and 3 bases from J, with 4 as the unmatched junction base count. CDR1 ENHRY and CDR2 SYGVKD are derived from the germline V gene. The CDR3 starts with the cysteine, ends with the phenylalanine, and has 15 residues. The sequence is cut down to CDR3 DNA, 45 bases in frame from base 1. The TCR originated in a woman aged 70-85 years with COVID-19, enrolled during active disease. This chain is built from TRBV10-3 and TRBJ2-2; TRBD1 lines up with 11 middle nucleotides. The sample comprised peripheral blood. For the CDR3, the sequence is CAIKPGQGDTGELFF. The nucleotide sequence is given as TGTGCCATCAAACCGGGACAGGGGGACACCGGGGAGCTGTTTTTT.